This T cell receptor (beta chain) originates from a study of blood T cells in healthy people across ages. Points from the study as a whole: Both naive CD4+ cell counts and diversity were greater in long-lived donors than in aged donors.

The V gene's germline CDR1 is DFQATT and CDR2 SNEGSKA (reference sequence). The CDR3 has 16 amino acids. Trimming left V 4 bases short and J 3 bases short, with 22 bases between. The second PCR ran about 6 to 12 cycles with a sample-barcoded 5' primer and J-beta primers. Per-sample output comprised a minimum of 2.5 million paired-end reads containing CDR3. MiXCR was run by TCRdb on the 5' RACE reads, yielding one entry per CDR3 protein. The top ten hold 15% to 20% of the sample, which has around 800,000 distinct CDR3 sequences, more than 35% seen once. This clonotype was observed a handful of times. Its antigen is still unknown. Healthy Caucasian individuals from Russia aged roughly 6 to 100 were enrolled as donors. Every sample had a minimum of 7 million PBMCs isolated.

The chain combines TRBV20-1 with TRBJ2-7; a weak D match, TRBD2 (6 bases). The receptor's source is an elderly man in good health. The sequencing input was blood. The CDR3 DNA reads as TGCAGTGCTACCAAACCTGCCGGGACTGCTTTCTACGAGCAGTACTTC. Translation gives CSATKPAGTAFYEQYF.